Following are 22 T cell receptor beta chains from one sample sequenced in a study of T cell changes during pregnancy in multiple sclerosis. TCRdb's copy holds only in-frame clones and misses some; the assay was immunoSEQ multiplex PCR. The table shows some 76,000 clones, with about 90% occurring only once. The sample consisted of CD4+ T cells from peripheral blood mononuclear cells, taken after pregnancy. The receptors shown here come from a female donor with multiple sclerosis, enrolled in a pregnancy study.

The gene calls are TRBV5-1 and TRBJ2-7, with a weak D call TRBD1 (6 bases). CDR1 is SGHRS and CDR2 is YFSETQ in the germline V gene. This CDR3 has 14 amino acids. V was cut by 0 bases and J by 6 bases, with 13 bases left in between. CDR3 sequence: CASSLDSGQSEQYF. As DNA, the CDR3 is TGCGCCAGCAGCTTGGATTCGGGACAATCCGAGCAGTACTTC.

The chain links TRBV7-2 to TRBJ2-2; possible D gene TRBD2, 5 bases. Germline V gene lookup returns CDR1 SGHTA and CDR2 FQGNSA. This CDR3 has 12 amino acids. V was cut by 6 bases and J by 7 bases, with 9 bases left in between. DNA of the CDR3: TGTGCCAGCAGGGACGGGGACGGGGAGCTGTTTTTT. This translates into CASRDGDGELFF. Drawing the rest from reference TRBV7-2 and TRBJ2-2, the complete variable domain is GAGVSQSPSNKVTEKGKDVELRCDPISGHTALYWYRQSLGQGLEFLIYFQGNSAPDKSGLPSDRFSAERTGGSVSTLTIQRTQQEDSAVYLCASRDGDGELFFGEGSRLTVL.

J is TRBJ2-5 and V is TRBV18, with 8 bases aligning to TRBD2. The CDR3 is made up of 16 amino acids. Germline lookup yields CDR1 KGHSH and CDR2 LQKENI. V lost 3 bases, J lost 7 bases, and 13 bases stayed unmatched. In DNA form, the CDR3 reads TGTGCCAGCTCACCCCAAATCCAAGCGGGGGAAGGGACCCAGTACTTC. Protein sequence: CASSPQIQAGEGTQYF.

CDR3 in DNA: TGTGCCAGCAACCCGACAGGACGTAATGAAAAACTGTTTTTT. It yields the protein CASNPTGRNEKLFF. The chain has TRBV5-6 and TRBJ1-4; TRBD1 might be the D (6 bases). Germline-derived CDR1 and CDR2 are SGHDT and YYEEEE. The CDR3 is 14 residues long. The V and J ends lost 6 bases and 4 bases respectively, with 13 bases between them.

The chain couples TRBV6-5 to TRBJ2-2; D may be TRBD1 (6 bases). CDR3 length equals 14 residues. In germline, CDR1 is MNHEY, CDR2 SVGAGI. V lost 6 bases and J 4 bases, leaving 12 bases between the germline ends. This chain's CDR3 is CASRSGHPTGELFF. In nucleotides, the CDR3 is TGTGCCAGCAGATCGGGACACCCCACCGGGGAGCTGTTTTTT.

The chain carries TRBV6-6 and TRBJ2-7; 9 nucleotides agree with TRBD1. Per the germline V gene, CDR1 is MNHNY and CDR2 is SVGAGI (reference sequence). This CDR3 is built from 15 residues. Trimming took 5 bases from V and 0 from J; bases not matched to a gene: 5. The chain's CDR3 is CASSPLTGGSYEQYF. In DNA form, the CDR3 reads TGTGCCAGCAGTCCCCTGACAGGGGGCTCCTACGAGCAGTACTTC.

The rearrangement links TRBV19 to TRBJ1-2; possible D gene TRBD1, 6 bases. The CDR3 is 14 residues long. In germline, CDR1 is LNHDA, CDR2 SQIVND (reference sequence). Trimming removed 6 bases at V and 4 bases at J, with 15 bases between. DNA for the CDR3: TGTGCCAGTAGCCCCGGACAGCGCGGCTATGGCTACACCTTC. Translated: CASSPGQRGYGYTF.

V is TRBV6-1 and J is TRBJ2-1; TRBD1 aligns across 7 bases. CDR1 is MNHNS, CDR2 SASEGT, per germline. V dropped 6 bases and J dropped 7; count of bases not matched to a gene: 6. There are 13 residues in the CDR3. Here the CDR3 DNA reads TGTGCCAGCAGGATGGGACAGAGTAATGAGCAGTTCTTC. The encoded protein is CASRMGQSNEQFF.

The chain is built from TRBV18 and TRBJ1-4; 10 bases align to TRBD1. Unmatched junction bases numbered 5, after V lost 2 bases and J lost 5 bases. Germline V gene data show CDR1 as KGHSH and CDR2 as LQKENI. This CDR3 has 16 residues. For the CDR3, the DNA is TGTGCCAGCTCACCAGGGATGGGACAGGGGAATGAAAAACTGTTTTTT. Its translation is CASSPGMGQGNEKLFF.

The V gene is TRBV7-2, the J gene TRBJ2-5; 9 bases fit TRBD2. The germline V gene has CDR1 SGHTA and CDR2 FQGNSA. The junction had 18 bases not matched to a gene; V was cut back by 2 bases and J by 5 bases. The length of the CDR3 is 19 residues. The CDR3 protein is CASSLIGGKGLARPETQYF. The CDR3 DNA follows: TGTGCCAGCAGCTTAATCGGTGGGAAGGGACTAGCTCGTCCCGAGACCCAGTACTTC.

The rearrangement joins TRBV30 to TRBJ1-1; TRBD1 aligns across 7 bases. Unmatched junction bases numbered 10, after V lost 0 bases and J lost 6 bases. This CDR3 spans 15 amino acids. Germline-derived CDR1 and CDR2 are GTSNPN and SVGIG (reference sequence). The CDR3 is CAWSVAGGFLSEAFF. The CDR3 bases are TGTGCCTGGAGTGTAGCAGGGGGTTTTCTGTCTGAAGCTTTCTTT. Based on the CDR3 plus reference TRBV30 and TRBJ1-1, the full variable domain is SQTIHQWPATLVQPVGSPLSLECTVEGTSNPNLYWYRQAAGRGLQLLFYSVGIGQISSEVPQNLSASRPQDRQFILSSKKLLLSDSGFYLCAWSVAGGFLSEAFFGQGTRLTVV.

The rearrangement joins TRBV18 to TRBJ1-4; 7 nucleotides agree with TRBD1. This CDR3 has 15 amino acids. The V gene end was trimmed by 2 bases and the J gene end by 5 bases; junction bases not matched to a gene: 5. In germline, CDR1 is KGHSH, CDR2 LQKENI. DNA of the CDR3: TGTGCCAGCTCACCAAACGGACAGGAGAATGAAAAACTGTTTTTT. This sequence encodes CASSPNGQENEKLFF.

V is TRBV4-1 and J is TRBJ2-3, with D tentatively TRBD1 (6 bases). The length of the CDR3 is 17 residues. The V end lost 0 bases, the J end lost 1 base, and 14 bases lay between the germline ends. The germline gives CDR1 MGHRA, CDR2 YSYEKL. This CDR3 is CASSQDRAGDGTDTQYF. CDR3 DNA sequence: TGCGCCAGCAGCCAAGATAGGGCAGGGGACGGCACAGATACGCAGTATTTT.

The V call is TRBV6-5, the J call TRBJ2-7; the match to TRBD2 covers 7 bases. This CDR3 is built from 15 residues. Unmatched junction bases numbered 13, after V lost 6 bases and J lost 5 bases. Germline loops: CDR1 MNHEY, CDR2 SVGAGI. Here the CDR3 reads CASRNPGEGLNEQYF. The CDR3 coding sequence is TGTGCCAGCAGAAACCCCGGGGAGGGGCTGAACGAGCAGTACTTC.

The genes are TRBV10-2 and TRBJ2-2; perhaps TRBD2 as D (7 bases). The V and J ends lost 7 bases and 1 base respectively, with 13 bases between them. This CDR3 spans 15 amino acids. Germline CDR1 is WSHSY and CDR2 is SAAADI. The CDR3 loop is CASKGGAGNTGELFF. As DNA, the CDR3 is TGCGCCAGCAAGGGGGGGGCAGGGAACACCGGGGAGCTGTTTTTT.

The chain joins TRBV21-1 to TRBJ2-1; the table's D call of TRBD1 was not tested on the DNA. TRBV21-1 is shown as a pseudogene. CDR3 length: 17 amino acids. For the CDR3, the DNA is TGTGCCAGCGGGACAGTCGGACCAAACTACTCCTACAATGAGCAGTTCTTC. Its protein product is CASGTVGPNYSYNEQFF.

The chain joins TRBV28 to TRBJ1-2, with TRBD1 as a possible D gene (6 bases). There are 15 residues in the CDR3. V lost 5 bases, J lost 0 bases, and 13 bases lay in between. Germline V lookup: CDR1 MDHEN, CDR2 SYDVKM. CDR3 amino acids: CASSAPGEPNYGYTF. Here the CDR3 DNA reads TGTGCCAGCAGTGCCCCAGGGGAGCCTAACTATGGCTACACCTTC.

This clone came up once. This sequence joins TRBV9 and TRBJ1-2, with D unclear. The CDR3 runs 14 residues. Germline V gene lookup returns CDR1 SGDLS and CDR2 YYNGEE. V dropped 0 bases and J dropped 6 bases, with 12 bases sitting between them. This CDR3 is CASSVDLFPDGYTF. The CDR3 DNA follows: TGTGCCAGCAGCGTAGATCTATTTCCGGATGGCTACACCTTC. Based on the CDR3 plus reference TRBV9 and TRBJ1-2, the full variable domain is DSGVTQTPKHLITATGQRVTLRCSPRSGDLSVYWYQQSLDQGLQFLIQYYNGEERAKGNILERFSAQQFPDLHSELNLSSLELGDSALYFCASSVDLFPDGYTFGSGTRLTVV.

The CDR3 is CASSQVEGANYEQYF. CDR3 nucleotide sequence: TGTGCCAGCAGCCAAGTTGAGGGAGCCAACTACGAGCAGTACTTC. The gene calls are TRBV4-2 and TRBJ2-7; D possibly corresponds to TRBD2 (5 bases). Trimming left V 1 base short and J 3 bases short, with 13 bases between. The CDR3 is 15 amino acids. Per germline, CDR1 LGHNA and CDR2 YNFKEQ.

V and J are TRBV6-5 and TRBJ2-7; 7 positions agree with TRBD2. The junction had 7 bases not matched to a gene; V was cut back by 0 bases and J by 5 bases. The CDR3 has 15 amino acids. Germline V CDR1 and CDR2: MNHEY, SVGAGI. The CDR3 nucleotides are TGTGCCAGCAGTTACTCGCCGACTAGCACCAACGAGCAGTACTTC. It codes for CASSYSPTSTNEQYF.

V and J are TRBV10-3 and TRBJ1-2; no definite D call. CDR1 is ENHRY, CDR2 SYGVKD, per germline. Trimming removed 5 bases at V and 6 bases at J, with 10 bases between. The CDR3 is made up of 12 amino acids. In nucleotides, the CDR3 is TGTGCCATCAGTCAGACTGGTGATGGCTACACCTTC. Translated, it gives CAISQTGDGYTF.

The chain carries TRBV28 and TRBJ1-1; no reliable D call. The V gene lost 2 bases and the J gene lost 10 bases, with 11 bases spanning the gap. CDR3 size: 12 residues. Germline lookup yields CDR1 MDHEN and CDR2 SYDVKM. For the CDR3, the DNA is TGTGCCAGCAGTTTAATTCGGGGTTTAGCTTTCTTT. It encodes CASSLIRGLAFF.